The T cell receptor beta chain described here comes from a study of OX40 agonist ivuxolimab in advanced cancers. Concerning the study at large: Ivuxolimab was a fully human IgG2 agonistic monoclonal antibody targeting the costimulatory receptor OX40 (CD134). Intravenous ivuxolimab was administered to patients every 2 weeks at six dose levels: 0.01, 0.1, 0.3, 1.5, 3 and 10 mg/kg. Among the roughly 54 dose-escalation patients, around 19 had hepatocellular carcinoma, roughly 15 melanoma, 9 renal cell carcinoma and 9 head and neck cancer. The dose-escalation cohort was over 70% male with a mean age of about 54 years, ranging from about 23 to 85. Patients were allowed to have had prior anti-PD-1, anti-PD-L1 or anti-CTLA-4 therapy, and less than 45% of the dose-escalation patients had previously received checkpoint inhibitors. Partial responses occurred in three dose-escalation patients, of whom one had hepatocellular carcinoma and two had cutaneous melanoma. Peripheral TCRbeta sequencing aimed to test whether ivuxolimab altered TCR sequence diversity and caused clonal T-cell expansion. The monotherapy dose-escalation portion (N of about 50 patients) of the phase I ivuxolimab trial is reported in the paper. Summary of the overall study and its limitations: Low levels of normalized T-cell clonal expansion were also seen in some nonresponding patients. On average, CD8+ T cells showed more expanded clones than CD4+ T cells after ivuxolimab. At doses of 0.1 to 3.0 mg/kg, clonal expansion of both CD4+ and CD8+ T cells in blood was seen between baseline and week 6. In the 0.1-3.0 mg/kg groups, partial responders were among the patients with the lowest normalized peripheral clonal expansion, particularly in CD8+ T cells. Which antigens the clonally expanded peripheral T cells were specific for was not determined.

The trial excluded patients who had a history of autoimmune disease or were on systemic immunosuppression. Peripheral blood for TCR sequencing was drawn from every dose cohort at baseline, at cycle 4 day 1 and at cycle 7 day 1. Samples came from an open-label, multicenter, first-in-human phase I dose-escalation trial of ivuxolimab. Adults with locally advanced or metastatic melanoma, renal cell, hepatocellular, or head and neck squamous cell carcinoma were enrolled in the trial. CD4+ and CD8+ T cells were sorted separately from peripheral blood before TCR sequencing. From a lookup of the germline V gene (reference sequence), CDR1 and CDR2 are MNHEY and SMNVEV. V trim: 3 bases; J trim: 0 bases; unmatched bases: 7. The CDR3 goes from the cysteine to the phenylalanine over 16 residues. The only DNA kept is the CDR3, 48 bases in frame from the first base. Genomic DNA was extracted from sorted cells for sequencing of the TCRbeta CDR3 region. TCRbeta CDR3 regions were sequenced using the immunoSEQ Assay. The clones in this table, taken by TCRdb from immuneACCESS, are in-frame only. Not every clone is retained; where verified, under half of the shortfall comes from an unresolved V gene, and the cause of the rest is unknown. A total of 63,000 or so clones appear in this sample, roughly 80% of them only once. The ten largest clonotypes hold around 0.96% of the sample.

Regarding this clone: Its cognate antigen has yet to be identified. Qualities for individual bases were not recorded, and no much larger clone is one base off.

This sequence uses TRBV27 and TRBJ2-5; TRBD1 fits 7 bases in the junction. The receptor comes from an adult with an advanced solid tumor such as melanoma, head and neck, liver or kidney cancer. Sequenced material: CD4+ or CD8+ T cells sorted from blood, taken in a trial of the OX40 agonist ivuxolimab. The nucleotide sequence reads TGTGCCAGCAGTTTCATGACAGGGATCGACCAAGAGACCCAGTACTTC. Translated, it reads CASSFMTGIDQETQYF.